Each of the 25 T cell receptor beta chains below was sequenced from the same sample in a study of shared clonotypes between healthy human individuals. Terminally differentiated effector memory CD45RA+ cells were excluded from the naive CD8 cells, which were CD45RO-negative and positively selected for CCR7. Using immunoSEQ multiplex PCR, the repertoire was profiled, and TCRdb retains in-frame clones only, with some absent. Of approximately 2,000,000 clones detected, around 95% appear once; the ten largest clones hold more than 1.5%. Sequencing was performed on naive CD8+ T cells from PBMCs. The receptors derive from a man between 18 and 35 years old in good health. Some clones in this sample may be carry-over from other donors' samples.

This clone has just one count. The chain couples TRBV28 to TRBJ1-4, with 8 positions matching TRBD1. CDR1 is MDHEN, CDR2 SYDVKM, per germline. The CDR3 runs 15 residues. V dropped 5 bases and J dropped 8; count of bases not matched to a gene: 10. As DNA, the CDR3 is TGTGCCAGCAGTAACCCACAGGGGGTCAAAGAAAAACTGTTTTTT. Translated: CASSNPQGVKEKLFF.

The chain has TRBV11-2 and TRBJ2-1; 12 nucleotides match TRBD2. After removal of 5 bases from V and 5 bases from J, the junction contained 4 bases not matched to a gene. CDR3 length: 15 residues. Germline V gene data show CDR1 as SGHAT and CDR2 as FQNNGV. Here the CDR3 DNA reads TGTGCCAGCAGCCGGGGACTAGCGGGCGACAATGAGCAGTTCTTC. It yields the protein CASSRGLAGDNEQFF.

The chain is built from TRBV9 and TRBJ2-7, with D perhaps TRBD1 (5 bases). Trimming left V 4 bases short and J 3 bases short, with 11 bases between. The CDR3 covers 13 residues. Per the germline V gene, CDR1 is SGDLS and CDR2 is YYNGEE. CDR3 loop: CASSSPGIYEQYF. CDR3 sequence (DNA): TGTGCCAGCAGCTCTCCAGGGATCTACGAGCAGTACTTC.

This rearrangement joins TRBV7-9 to TRBJ2-3; unclear D gene. Trimming cost V 0 bases and J 4 bases, with 11 bases left between them. Germline assignment: CDR1 SEHNR and CDR2 FQNEAQ (reference sequence). The CDR3 loop spans 15 amino acids. The DNA for the CDR3 is TGTGCCAGCAGCTTAGCTTTTCTATCGGCAGATACGCAGTATTTT. This encodes CASSLAFLSADTQYF.

The CDR3 loop is CAISVYRDFPSYEQYF. Written as DNA, the CDR3 is TGTGCCATCAGTGTATACCGGGACTTCCCCTCCTACGAGCAGTACTTC. The chain carries TRBV10-3 and TRBJ2-7, with D perhaps TRBD2 (6 bases). The CDR3 is 16 amino acids. Trimming shortened V by 4 bases and J by 0 bases, and 16 bases separated the two germline ends. The V gene's germline CDR1 is ENHRY and CDR2 SYGVKD.

The chain has TRBV19 and TRBJ2-2, with D possibly matching TRBD1 (6 bases). This CDR3 comprises 13 residues. V lost 7 bases and J 5 bases, leaving 11 bases between the germline ends. Germline V gene lookup returns CDR1 LNHDA and CDR2 SQIVND (reference sequence). CDR3 sequence: CASTNRDTGELFF. The CDR3 DNA sequence: TGTGCCAGTACCAACAGGGATACCGGGGAGCTGTTTTTT. The variable domain in full, with the rest retrieved from reference TRBV19 and TRBJ2-2, is DGGITQSPKYLFRKEGQNVTLSCEQNLNHDAMYWYRQDPGQGLRLIYYSQIVNDFQKGDIAEGYSVSREKKESFPLTVTSAQKNPTAFYLCASTNRDTGELFFGEGSRLTVL.

The genes are TRBV7-9 and TRBJ2-7, with D perhaps TRBD1 (6 bases). Trimming pared 4 bases from V and 1 base from J, leaving 14 bases between. The V gene's germline CDR1 is SEHNR and CDR2 FQNEAQ (reference sequence). The CDR3 covers 15 residues. The CDR3 sequence: CASSSWTDRSYEQYF. CDR3 coding DNA: TGTGCCAGCAGCTCTTGGACCGACAGGTCCTACGAGCAGTACTTC.

The chain recombines TRBV7-9 with TRBJ1-4; the match to TRBD1 covers 7 bases. Germline CDR1 SEHNR, CDR2 FQNEAQ (reference sequence). The CDR3 extends over 16 amino acids. Germline trimming cut 4 bases from V and 5 bases from J; bases unmatched to any gene: 10. For the CDR3, the DNA is TGTGCCAGCAGCTCACGGACAGGCCCCCCCAATGAAAAACTGTTTTTT. Amino acids: CASSSRTGPPNEKLFF.

The chain uses TRBV4-1 and TRBJ2-6; no clear D. Trimming took off 5 bases at V and 9 bases at J, with 17 bases between the two ends. The length of the CDR3 is 15 residues. CDR1 and CDR2 from the germline V gene are MGHRA and YSYEKL. In nucleotides, the CDR3 is TGCGCCAGCAGCGACCGCATCACCCCCAACAACGTCCTGACTTTC. It is translated as CASSDRITPNNVLTF.

This chain links TRBV14 with TRBJ1-2; a weak D match, TRBD1 (6 bases). CDR3 length: 15 amino acids. Germline loops: CDR1 SGHDN, CDR2 FVKESK. V dropped 1 base and J dropped 4 bases, with 13 bases sitting between them. CDR3 loop: CASSQAQGTGYGYTF. CDR3 nucleotides: TGTGCCAGCAGCCAAGCACAGGGCACCGGCTATGGCTACACCTTC.

Note on this clone: The sample carries other DNA sequences with the same CDR3. V usage is TRBV28 and J usage is TRBJ2-7, with 8 bases aligning to TRBD1. The CDR3 spans 16 residues. Germline trimming cut 5 bases from V and 6 bases from J; bases unmatched to any gene: 15. The V gene's germline CDR1 is MDHEN and CDR2 SYDVKM. The CDR3 spells CASSTTRRGRWVEQYF. The CDR3 bases are TGTGCCAGCAGTACTACCCGCAGGGGGCGTTGGGTCGAGCAGTACTTC.

The CDR3 is CATHLGGVSTGELFF. For the CDR3, the DNA is TGTGCCACCCACCTAGGGGGAGTGAGTACCGGGGAGCTGTTTTTT. The J gene is TRBJ2-2, the V gene TRBV19; D perhaps matches TRBD1 (6 bases). The germline V and J ends were trimmed by 10 bases and 5 bases, with 20 bases remaining between them. The CDR3 totals 15 residues. Germline V gene lookup returns CDR1 LNHDA and CDR2 SQIVND (reference sequence).

The chain uses TRBV7-6 and TRBJ2-7; the D call may be TRBD1 or TRBD2 (5 bases each). Germline CDR1 reads SGHVS; CDR2 reads FNYEAQ. Trimming took 5 bases from V and 2 from J, leaving 16 bases between them. The CDR3 runs to 15 residues. CDR3 sequence: CASSIPGTETYEQYF. CDR3 in DNA: TGTGCCAGCAGCATTCCCGGGACGGAGACCTACGAGCAGTACTTC.

The chain combines TRBV27 with TRBJ2-5, with D perhaps matching TRBD1 (6 bases). Per germline, CDR1 MNHEY and CDR2 SMNVEV (reference sequence). The CDR3 consists of 15 residues. V shed 5 bases and J shed 5 bases, with 18 bases lying between them. The CDR3 coding sequence is TGTGCCAGCAGTCCGACATATAGGGACAAGGAGACCCAGTACTTC. Translation: CASSPTYRDKETQYF.

The chain has TRBV15 and TRBJ1-2, with TRBD1 as a possible D gene (6 bases). V gave up 0 bases and J gave up 8 bases, with 13 bases separating them. Germline V gives CDR1 LNHNV, CDR2 YYDKDF (reference sequence). The CDR3 runs to 14 residues. CDR3 DNA: TGTGCCACCAGCAGAGAGGAGGGGGTGAAAGGCTACACCTTC. This translates into CATSREEGVKGYTF.

The V and J genes are TRBV7-7 and TRBJ2-1; unclear D gene. Trimming took 2 bases from V and 8 from J, leaving 10 bases between them. Germline V gene sequence: CDR1 SSHAT, CDR2 FNYEAQ (reference sequence). CDR3 length: 13 amino acids. Written as DNA, the CDR3 is TGTGCCAGCAGCTTAAGGCACCGAGATGAGCAGTTCTTC. Amino acids: CASSLRHRDEQFF.

The chain couples TRBV27 to TRBJ2-7, with D possibly being TRBD1 or TRBD2 (5 bases each). Germline CDR1 reads MNHEY; CDR2 reads SMNVEV (reference sequence). The CDR3 extends over 13 amino acids. Trimming stripped 6 bases from V and 6 bases from J, with 15 bases between. CDR3 coding DNA: TGTGCCAGCAGCTCCGGGGCCCCCTCCGAGCAGTACTTC. Translating gives CASSSGAPSEQYF.

The rearrangement uses TRBV5-1 and TRBJ1-5, with D tentatively TRBD1 (5 bases). The V and J ends lost 1 base and 2 bases respectively, with 10 bases between them. The CDR3 consists of 15 residues. Germline V CDR1 and CDR2: SGHRS, YFSETQ. This chain's CDR3 is CASSLQGQGNQPQHF. The CDR3 DNA sequence: TGCGCCAGCAGCTTGCAGGGTCAGGGCAATCAGCCCCAGCATTTT.

The chain uses TRBV7-6 and TRBJ2-7, with D possibly matching TRBD1 (8 bases). The germline V and J ends were trimmed by 5 bases and 3 bases, with 20 bases remaining between them. The CDR3 loop spans 16 amino acids. The V gene's germline CDR1 is SGHVS and CDR2 FNYEAQ. The CDR3 here is CASSEDTGGAFYEQYF. DNA of the CDR3: TGTGCCAGCAGCGAAGACACAGGGGGGGCCTTCTACGAGCAGTACTTC.

The V and J genes are TRBV9 and TRBJ1-1, with D perhaps matching TRBD1 (6 bases). V was clipped by 0 bases and J by 5 bases, with 17 bases between them. This CDR3 has 16 amino acids. CDR1 is SGDLS and CDR2 is YYNGEE in the germline V gene. CDR3 residues: CASSVGGGAGLTEAFF. The CDR3 DNA is TGTGCCAGCAGCGTAGGTGGGGGCGCGGGATTAACTGAAGCTTTCTTT.

V gene TRBV28 combines with J gene TRBJ2-5, with D maybe TRBD2 (5 bases). The CDR3 has 14 residues. Germline CDR1 is MDHEN and CDR2 is SYDVKM. With 4 bases removed from V and 4 bases from J, the gap between germline ends came to 13 bases. The chain's CDR3 is CASSSGPGGETQYF. The CDR3, as DNA: TGTGCCAGCAGTTCCGGGCCCGGAGGAGAGACCCAGTACTTC.

V and J are TRBV29-1 and TRBJ1-1; no definite D call. CDR1 is SQVTM, CDR2 ANQGSEA, per germline. The CDR3 contains 14 residues. Trimming cost V 4 bases and J 1 base, with 13 bases left between them. As DNA, the CDR3 is TGCAGCGTTGGGGAGTTATACGAGAACACTGAAGCTTTCTTT. This gives the protein CSVGELYENTEAFF.

J is TRBJ1-2 and V is TRBV27; possible D gene TRBD1, 6 bases. Trimming cost V 6 bases and J 2 bases, with 13 bases left between them. Germline loops: CDR1 MNHEY, CDR2 SMNVEV (reference sequence). The CDR3 totals 14 residues. CDR3 in amino acids: CASRRGGTNYGYTF. The CDR3 DNA follows: TGTGCCAGCAGGAGGGGGGGAACAAACTATGGCTACACCTTC.

The chain employs TRBV29-1 and TRBJ2-3; 7 nucleotides match TRBD2. From germline, CDR1 is SQVTM and CDR2 ANQGSEA. Trimming at V came to 5 bases and at J to 2 bases, leaving 10 bases not matched to a gene. CDR3 length: 15 residues. Here the CDR3 reads CSVTLAEIFTDTQYF. The DNA for the CDR3 is TGCAGCGTTACCCTAGCGGAGATATTCACAGATACGCAGTATTTT.

The chain links TRBV19 to TRBJ1-3; 8 bases align to TRBD1. The J segment lost 0 bases and the V segment lost 5 bases, leaving 6 bases of the junction unmatched. There are 16 residues in the CDR3. Germline CDR1 reads LNHDA; CDR2 reads SQIVND (reference sequence). The CDR3 region is CASSEETGGSGNTIYF. The CDR3 region has the DNA TGTGCCAGTAGTGAGGAAACAGGGGGCTCTGGAAACACCATATATTTT.